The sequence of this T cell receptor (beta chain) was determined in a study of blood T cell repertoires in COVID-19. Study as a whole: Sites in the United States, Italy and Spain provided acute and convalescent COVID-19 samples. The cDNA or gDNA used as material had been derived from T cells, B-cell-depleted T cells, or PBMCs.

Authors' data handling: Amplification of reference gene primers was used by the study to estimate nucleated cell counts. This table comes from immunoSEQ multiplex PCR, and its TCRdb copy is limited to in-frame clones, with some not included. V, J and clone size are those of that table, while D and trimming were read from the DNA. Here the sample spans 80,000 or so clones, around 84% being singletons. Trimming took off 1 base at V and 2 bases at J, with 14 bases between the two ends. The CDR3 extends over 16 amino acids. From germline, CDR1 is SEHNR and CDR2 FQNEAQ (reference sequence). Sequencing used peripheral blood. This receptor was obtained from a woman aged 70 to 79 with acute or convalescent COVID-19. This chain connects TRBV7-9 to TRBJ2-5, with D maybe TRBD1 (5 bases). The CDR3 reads CASSLVRWGGQETQYF. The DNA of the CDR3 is TGTGCCAGCAGCTTAGTTCGGTGGGGCGGTCAAGAGACCCAGTACTTC.